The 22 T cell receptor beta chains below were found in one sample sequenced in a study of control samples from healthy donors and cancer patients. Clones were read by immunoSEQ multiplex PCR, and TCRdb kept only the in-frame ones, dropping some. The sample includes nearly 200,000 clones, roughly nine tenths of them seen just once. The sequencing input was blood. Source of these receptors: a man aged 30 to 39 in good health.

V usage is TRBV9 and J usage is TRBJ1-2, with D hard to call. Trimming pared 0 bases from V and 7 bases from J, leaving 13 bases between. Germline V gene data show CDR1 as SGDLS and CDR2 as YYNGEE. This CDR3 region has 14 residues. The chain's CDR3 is CASSVEWANAGYTF. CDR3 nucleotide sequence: TGTGCCAGCAGCGTAGAGTGGGCCAACGCTGGCTACACCTTC.

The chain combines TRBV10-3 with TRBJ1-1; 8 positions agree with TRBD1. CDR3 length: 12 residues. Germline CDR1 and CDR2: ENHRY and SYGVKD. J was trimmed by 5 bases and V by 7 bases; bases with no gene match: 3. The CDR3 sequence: CAINTGGTEAFF. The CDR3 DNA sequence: TGTGCCATCAACACAGGGGGTACTGAAGCTTTCTTT.

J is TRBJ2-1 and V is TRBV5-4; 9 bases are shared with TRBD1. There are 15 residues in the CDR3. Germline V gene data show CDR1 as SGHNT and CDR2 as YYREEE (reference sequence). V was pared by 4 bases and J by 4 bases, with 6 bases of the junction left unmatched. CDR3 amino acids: CASSAGTGSYNEQFF. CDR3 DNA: TGTGCCAGCAGCGCCGGGACAGGGTCATACAATGAGCAGTTCTTC.

The CDR3 region has the DNA TGTGCCAGCAGGGGACAGGGGCTGCACACAGATACGCAGTATTTT. Protein sequence: CASRGQGLHTDTQYF. The chain recombines TRBV2 with TRBJ2-3; 10 bases map to TRBD1. Unmatched junction bases numbered 5, after V lost 6 bases and J lost 2 bases. The CDR3 sequence is 15 residues long. The V gene's germline CDR1 is SNHLY and CDR2 FYNNEI.

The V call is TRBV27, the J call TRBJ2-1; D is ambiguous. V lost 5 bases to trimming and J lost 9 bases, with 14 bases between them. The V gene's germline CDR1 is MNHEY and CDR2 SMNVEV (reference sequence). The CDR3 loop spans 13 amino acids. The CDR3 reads CASSRRLDGEQFF. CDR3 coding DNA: TGTGCCAGCAGTCGTAGACTCGACGGTGAGCAGTTCTTC.

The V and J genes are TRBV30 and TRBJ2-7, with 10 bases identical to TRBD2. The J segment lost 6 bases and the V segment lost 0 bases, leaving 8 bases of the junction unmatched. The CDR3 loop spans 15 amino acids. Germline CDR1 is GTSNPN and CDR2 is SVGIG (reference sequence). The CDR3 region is CAWSVRASGGGEQYF. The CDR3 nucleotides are TGTGCCTGGAGTGTACGGGCGAGCGGGGGGGGCGAGCAGTACTTC.

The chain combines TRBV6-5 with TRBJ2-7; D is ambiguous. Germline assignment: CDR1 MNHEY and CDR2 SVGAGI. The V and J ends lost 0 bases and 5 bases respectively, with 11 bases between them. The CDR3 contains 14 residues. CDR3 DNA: TGTGCCAGCAGTTACTCTCTGGTTCTAAACGAGCAGTACTTC. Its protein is CASSYSLVLNEQYF.

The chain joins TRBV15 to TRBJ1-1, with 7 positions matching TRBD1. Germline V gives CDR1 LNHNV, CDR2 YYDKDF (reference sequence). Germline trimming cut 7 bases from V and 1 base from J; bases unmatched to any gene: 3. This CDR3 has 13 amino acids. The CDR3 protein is CATNRQGNTEAFF. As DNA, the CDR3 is TGTGCCACCAACCGACAGGGGAACACTGAAGCTTTCTTT.

CDR3 nucleotide sequence: TGTGCCACCAGCACCGGGACATCAACTAACTATGGCTACACCTTC. Its protein product is CATSTGTSTNYGYTF. This chain uses TRBV15 with TRBJ1-2, with a weak D call TRBD1 (6 bases). Trimming cost V 4 bases and J 0 bases, with 12 bases left between them. The CDR3 runs 15 residues. Germline-derived CDR1 and CDR2 are LNHNV and YYDKDF (reference sequence).

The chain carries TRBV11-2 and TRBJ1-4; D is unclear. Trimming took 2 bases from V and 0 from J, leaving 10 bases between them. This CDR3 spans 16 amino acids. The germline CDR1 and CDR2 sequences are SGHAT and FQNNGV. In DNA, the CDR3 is TGTGCCAGCAGCTTAATGGGTAGAGCAACTAATGAAAAACTGTTTTTT. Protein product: CASSLMGRATNEKLFF.

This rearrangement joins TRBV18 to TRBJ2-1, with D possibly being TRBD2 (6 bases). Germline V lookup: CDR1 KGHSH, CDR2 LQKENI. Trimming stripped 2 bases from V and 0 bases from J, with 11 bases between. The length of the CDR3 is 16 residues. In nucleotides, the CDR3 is TGTGCCAGCTCACCAATGGGGGGAAACTCCTACAATGAGCAGTTCTTC. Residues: CASSPMGGNSYNEQFF. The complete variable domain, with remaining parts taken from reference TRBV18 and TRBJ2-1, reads NAGVMQNPRHLVRRRGQEARLRCSPMKGHSHVYWYRQLPEEGLKFMVYLQKENIIDESGMPKERFSAEFPKEGPSILRIQQVVRGDSAAYFCASSPMGGNSYNEQFFGPGTRLTVL.

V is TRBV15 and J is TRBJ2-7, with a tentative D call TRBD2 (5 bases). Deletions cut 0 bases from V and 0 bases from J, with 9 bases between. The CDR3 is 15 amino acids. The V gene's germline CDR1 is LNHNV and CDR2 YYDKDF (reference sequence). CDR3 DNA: TGTGCCACCAGCAGAGATCGGAGGAGCTCCTACGAGCAGTACTTC. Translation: CATSRDRRSSYEQYF.

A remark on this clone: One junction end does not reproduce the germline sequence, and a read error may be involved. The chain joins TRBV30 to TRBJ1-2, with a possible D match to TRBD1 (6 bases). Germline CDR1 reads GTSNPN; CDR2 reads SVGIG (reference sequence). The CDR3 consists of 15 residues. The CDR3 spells CAWRKQGLRNYDYTF. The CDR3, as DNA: TGTGCCTGGAGGAAACAGGGTTTGCGGAACTATGACTACACCTTC. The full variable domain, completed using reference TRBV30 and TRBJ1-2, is SQTIHQWPATLVQPVGSPLSLECTVEGTSNPNLYWYRQAAGRGLQLLFYSVGIGQISSEVPQNLSASRPQDRQFILSSKKLLLSDSGFYLCAWRKQGLRNYDYTFGSGTRLTVV.

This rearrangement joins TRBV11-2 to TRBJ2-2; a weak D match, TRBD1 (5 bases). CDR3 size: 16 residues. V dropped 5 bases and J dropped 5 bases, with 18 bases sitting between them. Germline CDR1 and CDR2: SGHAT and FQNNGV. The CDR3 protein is CASSETTVIDTGELFF. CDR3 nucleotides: TGTGCCAGCAGCGAGACGACAGTAATAGATACCGGGGAGCTGTTTTTT. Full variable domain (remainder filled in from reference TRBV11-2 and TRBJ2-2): EAGVAQSPRYKIIEKRQSVAFWCNPISGHATLYWYQQILGQGPKLLIQFQNNGVVDDSQLPKDRFSAERLKGVDSTLKIQPAKLEDSAVYLCASSETTVIDTGELFFGEGSRLTVL.

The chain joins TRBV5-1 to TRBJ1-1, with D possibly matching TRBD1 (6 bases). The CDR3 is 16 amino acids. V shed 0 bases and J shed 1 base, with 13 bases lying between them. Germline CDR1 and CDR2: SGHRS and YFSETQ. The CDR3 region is CASSLAVVGGNTEAFF. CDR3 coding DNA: TGCGCCAGCAGCTTGGCCGTCGTAGGGGGGAACACTGAAGCTTTCTTT.

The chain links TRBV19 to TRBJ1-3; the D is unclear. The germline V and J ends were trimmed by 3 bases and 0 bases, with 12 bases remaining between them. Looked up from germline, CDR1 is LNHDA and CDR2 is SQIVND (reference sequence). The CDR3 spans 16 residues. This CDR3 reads CASSIFAANSGNTIYF. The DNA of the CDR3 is TGTGCCAGTAGTATCTTCGCCGCTAACTCTGGAAACACCATATATTTT.

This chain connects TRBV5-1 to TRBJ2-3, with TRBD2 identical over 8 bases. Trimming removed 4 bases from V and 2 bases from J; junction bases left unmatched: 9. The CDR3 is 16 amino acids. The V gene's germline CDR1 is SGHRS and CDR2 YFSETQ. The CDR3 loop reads CASSTPRAGDTDTQYF. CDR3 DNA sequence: TGCGCCAGCAGCACCCCTCGAGCGGGGGACACAGATACGCAGTATTTT.

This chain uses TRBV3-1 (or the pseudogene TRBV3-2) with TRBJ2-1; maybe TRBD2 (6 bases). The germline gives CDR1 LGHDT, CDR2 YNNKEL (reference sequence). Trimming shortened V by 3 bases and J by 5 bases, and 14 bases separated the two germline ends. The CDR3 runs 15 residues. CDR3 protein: CASSQPTEGDNEQFF. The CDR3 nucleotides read TGTGCCAGCAGCCAGCCTACGGAGGGTGACAATGAGCAGTTCTTC.

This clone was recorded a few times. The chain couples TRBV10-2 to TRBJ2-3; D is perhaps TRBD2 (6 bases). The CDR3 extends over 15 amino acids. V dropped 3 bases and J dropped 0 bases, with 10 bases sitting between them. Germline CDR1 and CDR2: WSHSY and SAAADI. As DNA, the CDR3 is TGCGCCAGCAGTGATCGACGGGGGAGCACAGATACGCAGTATTTT. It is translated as CASSDRRGSTDTQYF.

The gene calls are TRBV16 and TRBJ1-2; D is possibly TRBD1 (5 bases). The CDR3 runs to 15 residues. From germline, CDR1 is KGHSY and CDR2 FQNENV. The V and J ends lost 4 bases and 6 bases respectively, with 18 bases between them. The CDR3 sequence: CASSPRDSAVNGYTF. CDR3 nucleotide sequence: TGTGCCAGCAGCCCTCGGGACTCGGCAGTGAATGGCTACACCTTC.

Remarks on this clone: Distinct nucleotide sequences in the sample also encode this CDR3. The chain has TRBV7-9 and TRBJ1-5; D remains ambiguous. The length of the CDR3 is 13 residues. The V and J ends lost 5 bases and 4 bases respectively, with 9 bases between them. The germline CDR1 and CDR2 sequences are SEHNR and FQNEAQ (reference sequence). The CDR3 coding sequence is TGTGCCAGCAGCCCGACTGGGAATCAGCCCCAGCATTTT. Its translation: CASSPTGNQPQHF.

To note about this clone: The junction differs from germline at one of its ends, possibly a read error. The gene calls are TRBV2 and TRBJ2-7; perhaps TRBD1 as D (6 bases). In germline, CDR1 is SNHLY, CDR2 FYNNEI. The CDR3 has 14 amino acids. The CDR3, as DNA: TGTGCCAGCGGTGATACAGGGAATAGCTACGAGCAGTACTTC. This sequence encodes CASGDTGNSYEQYF.